Listed below are T cell receptor beta chains from one sample, sequenced in a study of T cells after yellow fever vaccination. TCRdb used MiXCR to reprocess the 5' RACE reads, holding one entry per CDR3 protein. This table has about 330,000 distinct CDR3 sequences, roughly 8.6% appearing once. The sample consisted of PBMCs, taken more than 35 days after the first yellow fever vaccination. The receptors stem from a man younger than 35 who received the YFV17D yellow fever vaccine. Both conserved end residues are part of each CDR3. Fields, in order: V gene, J gene, clone size, D gene, CDR3 protein, CDR3 DNA. D genes are given only for firm matches. Clone size is given for some rows only: seen once, a few or many times, or a class if the clone is expanded.

>TRBV20-1|TRBJ2-5|-|-
CSARDWASQETQYF
TGCAGTGCTAGAGATTGGGCGTCACAAGAGACCCAGTACTTC
>TRBV7-9|TRBJ1-5|few|-
CASSFWGAGSNQPQHF
TGTGCCAGCAGCTTTTGGGGGGCGGGTAGCAATCAGCCCCAGCATTTT
>TRBV20-1|TRBJ2-4|few|-
CSARIGAPAKNIQYF
TGCAGTGCTAGAATCGGGGCTCCAGCCAAAAACATTCAGTACTTC
>TRBV3-1|TRBJ1-1|few|-
CASSQAGGVNAAFF
TGTGCCAGCAGCCAAGCGGGGGGAGTCAATGCGGCTTTCTTT
>TRBV27|TRBJ1-5|few|TRBD1
CASRGQGSSSFSNQPQHF
TGTGCCAGCAGAGGACAGGGGTCCTCCTCTTTTAGCAATCAGCCCCAGCATTTT
>TRBV25-1|TRBJ2-1|few|-
CASRQPGPRTRDNEQFF
TGTGCCAGCAGGCAACCGGGCCCGCGCACCAGGGACAATGAGCAGTTCTTC
>TRBV27|TRBJ2-1|few|TRBD2
CASSSPGTSFRFNNEQFF
TGTGCCAGCAGTTCCCCAGGGACTAGCTTTCGATTCAACAATGAGCAGTTCTTC
>TRBV7-3|TRBJ2-5|few|TRBD2
CASGRERGGLQETQYF
TGTGCCAGCGGCCGAGAGCGGGGGGGATTACAAGAGACCCAGTACTTC
>TRBV4-1|TRBJ2-5|few|-
CASSHGGLFHF
TGCGCCAGCAGCCATGGAGGCCTCTTTCACTTC
>TRBV24-1|TRBJ2-2|few|TRBD1
CATSEGGQGNTGELFF
TGTGCCACCAGTGAAGGGGGACAGGGCAACACCGGGGAGCTGTTTTTT
>TRBV18|TRBJ1-6|-|-
CASSSGGAGSPLHF
TGTGCCAGCTCATCGGGGGGCGCCGGTTCACCCCTCCACTTT
>TRBV12-3/TRBV12-4|TRBJ2-5|once|TRBD1
CASSPTRTGVETQYF
TGTGCCAGCAGCCCCACCCGGACAGGGGTAGAGACCCAGTACTTC
>TRBV7-3|TRBJ2-2|few|-
CASSLNTDRELFF
TGTGCCAGCAGCTTAAATACGGACCGGGAGCTGTTTTTT
>TRBV20-1|TRBJ1-1|-|TRBD1
CSAKTGGHIAFF
TGCAGTGCTAAAACAGGGGGCCACATAGCTTTCTTT
>TRBV7-2|TRBJ1-2|many|-
CASSLAANYGYTF
TGTGCCAGCAGCCTAGCAGCTAACTATGGCTACACCTTC
>TRBV5-1|TRBJ2-3|-|TRBD1
CASSTGQDHTDTQYF
TGCGCCAGCAGCACTGGACAGGACCACACAGATACGCAGTATTTT
>TRBV6-2/TRBV6-3|TRBJ2-7|-|TRBD1
CASSYFLGTGPSYEQYF
TGTGCCAGCAGTTACTTCTTGGGGACAGGCCCCTCCTACGAGCAGTACTTC
>TRBV18|TRBJ1-5|-|-
CASSPPGREVGTWPQHF
TGTGCCAGCTCACCACCGGGCAGGGAAGTAGGGACATGGCCCCAGCATTTT
>TRBV12-3/TRBV12-4|TRBJ1-5|few|-
CASSLSASNQPQHF
TGTGCCAGCAGTTTATCGGCCTCCAATCAGCCCCAGCATTTT
>TRBV5-1|TRBJ2-2|many|-
CASSFPRRGGAGELFF
TGCGCCAGCAGCTTCCCCCGTCGGGGAGGCGCCGGGGAGCTGTTTTTT
>TRBV5-1|TRBJ2-1|many|TRBD2
CASSFTRGVGEQFF
TGCGCCAGCAGCTTTACGCGGGGGGTTGGTGAGCAGTTCTTC
>TRBV19|TRBJ1-1|few|-
CASSIFTGEAFF
TGTGCCAGTAGTATATTTACAGGAGAAGCTTTCTTT
>TRBV21-1|TRBJ1-1|-|-
CASTADRGRRTKWNTEAFF
TGTGCCAGCACCGCGGACAGGGGTCGAAGGACAAAGTGGAACACTGAAGCTTTCTTT
>TRBV19|TRBJ1-2|few|TRBD1
CASREGQGGGGYTF
TGTGCCAGTAGAGAAGGACAGGGGGGCGGTGGCTACACCTTC
>TRBV7-2|TRBJ2-3|-|TRBD2
CASSFYLAGGSDTQYF
TGTGCCAGCAGCTTTTACCTAGCGGGGGGATCGGATACGCAGTATTTT
>TRBV19|TRBJ2-7|-|-
CASSIDLGGYEQYF
TGTGCCAGTAGTATAGATCTCGGCGGTTACGAGCAGTACTTC
>TRBV11-2|TRBJ2-2|few|TRBD1
CAGRKTGSNTGELFF
TGTGCCGGGAGAAAGACAGGGTCTAACACCGGGGAGCTGTTTTTT
>TRBV5-1|TRBJ1-1|many|-
CASSLDGPPITEAFF
TGCGCCAGCAGCTTGGATGGGCCGCCCATCACTGAAGCTTTCTTT